Detailed here is one TCR beta chain. Trimming at V came to 4 bases and at J to 1 base, leaving 10 bases not matched to a gene. The CDR3 totals 16 residues. Per germline, CDR1 SGHAT and CDR2 FQNNGV. In the study's own analysis: Nucleated cell number was recorded as an estimate derived from reference gene primer amplification. The data were produced by immunoSEQ multiplex PCR, yet TCRdb's version contains in-frame clones alone and is incomplete. V, J and clone size derive from that table, while D and trimming were established from the DNA sequence. The sample contains around 130,000 clones, roughly 83% of which appear only once. This entry belongs to a study of blood T cell repertoires in COVID-19. Study background: Sites across the United States, Italy and Spain contributed samples from acute and convalescent COVID-19. Sample material is recorded as cDNA or gDNA derived from T cells, B-cell-depleted T cells, or PBMCs.

The V gene is TRBV11-2, the J gene TRBJ2-7; TRBD2 matches at 7 bases. The sequencing sample was made of peripheral blood. This sequence was found in a woman aged 45-65 years with acute or convalescent COVID-19. The CDR3 DNA reads as TGTGCCAGCAGCTACCCTGCGGGGGTTCAATCCTACGAGCAGTACTTC. Encoded protein: CASSYPAGVQSYEQYF.